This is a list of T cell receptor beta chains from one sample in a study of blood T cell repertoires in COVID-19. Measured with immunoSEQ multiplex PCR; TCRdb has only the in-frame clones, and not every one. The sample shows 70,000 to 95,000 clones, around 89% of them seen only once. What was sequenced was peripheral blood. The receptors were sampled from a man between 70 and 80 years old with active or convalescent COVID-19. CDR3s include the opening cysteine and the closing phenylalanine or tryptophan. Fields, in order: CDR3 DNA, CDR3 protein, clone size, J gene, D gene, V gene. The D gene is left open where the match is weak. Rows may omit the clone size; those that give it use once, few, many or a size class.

DNA: TGCGCCAGCAGCTTGACAGGGGATCAGCCCCAGCATTTT; CDR3: CASSLTGDQPQHF; size: .; J: TRBJ1-5; D: TRBD1; V: TRBV5-1
DNA: TGTGCCAGCAGTCCAGGAACAGGGGAAGCCTCATACAATGAGCAGTTCTTC; CDR3: CASSPGTGEASYNEQFF; size: .; J: TRBJ2-1; D: TRBD1; V: TRBV28
DNA: TGTGCCAGCAGCTTAGCGCAGGGGTGGAACACTGAAGCTTTCTTT; CDR3: CASSLAQGWNTEAFF; size: few; J: TRBJ1-1; D: .; V: TRBV7-9
DNA: TGTGCCAGCAGTTCCCAACTAGCGGGAGTTTCTGGGGCCAACGTCCTGACTTTC; CDR3: CASSSQLAGVSGANVLTF; size: .; J: TRBJ2-6; D: TRBD2; V: TRBV28
DNA: TGTGCCAGCAGCCAAGCTGGCGCGGGTGGGACCGGGGAGCTGTTTTTT; CDR3: CASSQAGAGGTGELFF; size: .; J: TRBJ2-2; D: .; V: TRBV4-2
DNA: TGCAGCGCCGGACAGGAGAACACTGAAGCTTTCTTT; CDR3: CSAGQENTEAFF; size: .; J: TRBJ1-1; D: TRBD1; V: TRBV29-1
DNA: TGTGCCAGCTCGAGACAGGGTGCGGAAGCTTTCTTT; CDR3: CASSRQGAEAFF; size: .; J: TRBJ1-1; D: TRBD1; V: TRBV25-1
DNA: TGTGCCAGCAGTGAATACGGGGACACTCAGCCCCAGCATTTT; CDR3: CASSEYGDTQPQHF; size: .; J: TRBJ1-5; D: .; V: TRBV25-1
DNA: TGTGCCTGGGGGGAACCTAGCGGGGTTGGGGCCCAGTACTTC; CDR3: CAWGEPSGVGAQYF; size: .; J: TRBJ2-5; D: TRBD2; V: TRBV30
DNA: TGTGCCAGCAGTTACTGGGCGGGAGTAGAGACCCAGTACTTC; CDR3: CASSYWAGVETQYF; size: once; J: TRBJ2-5; D: TRBD2; V: TRBV6-2/TRBV6-3
DNA: TGTGCCCGCGGACTAGAAGAGACCCAGTACTTC; CDR3: CARGLEETQYF; size: .; J: TRBJ2-5; D: TRBD2; V: TRBV27
DNA: TGTGCCAGCAGGAGACGGACACAGACCTCCTACGAGCAGTACTTC; CDR3: CASRRRTQTSYEQYF; size: .; J: TRBJ2-7; D: .; V: TRBV5-6
DNA: TGTGCCACCGGGACAGCTAATAGCAATCAGCCCCAGCATTTT; CDR3: CATGTANSNQPQHF; size: .; J: TRBJ1-5; D: TRBD1; V: TRBV15
DNA: TGCAGCGTTCCCCCCAGATCCTACAATGAGCAGTTCTTC; CDR3: CSVPPRSYNEQFF; size: .; J: TRBJ2-1; D: .; V: TRBV29-1
DNA: TGTGCCAGTAGTACAACAGGGGTTAGGAGTCAGCCCCAGCATTTT; CDR3: CASSTTGVRSQPQHF; size: .; J: TRBJ1-5; D: TRBD1; V: TRBV19
DNA: TGTGCCAGCAGCGTAGCAGTTAGCGGATCCAATGAGCAGTTCTTC; CDR3: CASSVAVSGSNEQFF; size: .; J: TRBJ2-1; D: .; V: TRBV9
DNA: TGTGCCAGCCGAAGCGGGCAAAGCTCCTACAATGAGCAGTTCTTC; CDR3: CASRSGQSSYNEQFF; size: few; J: TRBJ2-1; D: .; V: TRBV2
DNA: TGTGCCAGCAGCTTGGTCCTTACAGAGACTGGGGCCAACGTCCTGACTTTC; CDR3: CASSLVLTETGANVLTF; size: .; J: TRBJ2-6; D: .; V: TRBV28